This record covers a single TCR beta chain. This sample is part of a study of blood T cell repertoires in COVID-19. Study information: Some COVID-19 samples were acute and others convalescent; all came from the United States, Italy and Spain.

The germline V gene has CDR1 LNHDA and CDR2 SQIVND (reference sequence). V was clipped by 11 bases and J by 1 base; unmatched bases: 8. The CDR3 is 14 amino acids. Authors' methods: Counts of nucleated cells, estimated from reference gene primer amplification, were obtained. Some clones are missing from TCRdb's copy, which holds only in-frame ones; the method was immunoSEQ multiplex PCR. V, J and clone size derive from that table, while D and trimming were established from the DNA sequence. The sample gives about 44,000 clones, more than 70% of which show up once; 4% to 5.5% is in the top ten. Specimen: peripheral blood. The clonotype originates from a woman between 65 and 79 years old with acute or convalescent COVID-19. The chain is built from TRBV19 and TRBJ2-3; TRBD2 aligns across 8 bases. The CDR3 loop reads CASTSGAGTDTQYF. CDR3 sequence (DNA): TGTGCCTCCACTAGCGGAGCCGGCACAGATACGCAGTATTTT.